The rows below give T cell receptor beta chains drawn from one sample of a study of control samples from healthy donors and cancer patients. TCRdb's table, derived via immunoSEQ multiplex PCR, lists solely in-frame clones and lacks some. This sample has about 150,000 clones, with around 88% found just once. Sample: blood. Source of these receptors: a young man in good health. Both conserved end residues are part of each CDR3. A D gene is named only where the DNA matches it firmly. The size of a clone is reported for some rows only, either as once, few or many, or as a class for expanded clones.

CDR3 DNA: TGTGCCAGCAGTTTCACGGGACGTAATGAAAAACTGTTTTTT; CDR3 protein: CASSFTGRNEKLFF; V gene: TRBV27; D gene: NA; clone size: NA; J gene: TRBJ1-4
CDR3 DNA: TGTGCCAGCAGCTTAGACAGGGTGGCTGGCTACACCTTC; CDR3 protein: CASSLDRVAGYTF; V gene: TRBV7-9; D gene: NA; clone size: NA; J gene: TRBJ1-2
CDR3 DNA: TGTGCCAGCAGCTTGACTAGCGGGGGGCTAGAGACCCAGTACTTC; CDR3 protein: CASSLTSGGLETQYF; V gene: TRBV5-4; D gene: TRBD2; clone size: NA; J gene: TRBJ2-5
CDR3 DNA: TGCGCCAGCAGCCCCTCAGGACAGGGGTACATGAACACTGAAGCTTTCTTT; CDR3 protein: CASSPSGQGYMNTEAFF; V gene: TRBV4-3; D gene: TRBD1; clone size: NA; J gene: TRBJ1-1
CDR3 DNA: TGTGCCAGCAGCACCGGCGTGAGGGGCCCCTACGAGCAGTACTTC; CDR3 protein: CASSTGVRGPYEQYF; V gene: TRBV21-1; D gene: NA; clone size: NA; J gene: TRBJ2-7
CDR3 DNA: TGTGCCAGCAGTGGTCCGGGGAGAGGGGAGGGAAACTATGGCTACACCTTC; CDR3 protein: CASSGPGRGEGNYGYTF; V gene: TRBV25-1; D gene: NA; clone size: NA; J gene: TRBJ1-2
CDR3 DNA: TGTGCCAGCAGCTTAGGCCAGGGGAATGGCTACACCTTC; CDR3 protein: CASSLGQGNGYTF; V gene: TRBV11-2; D gene: NA; clone size: NA; J gene: TRBJ1-2
CDR3 DNA: TGTGCCAGCAGGCCAGTGGCGGGATACAATGAGCAGTTCTTC; CDR3 protein: CASRPVAGYNEQFF; V gene: TRBV6-5; D gene: NA; clone size: NA; J gene: TRBJ2-1
CDR3 DNA: TGTGCCAGTTTAGGGACAGCTCGTTCCCCAACTAATGAAAAACTGTTTTTT; CDR3 protein: CASLGTARSPTNEKLFF; V gene: TRBV19; D gene: TRBD1; clone size: NA; J gene: TRBJ1-4
CDR3 DNA: TGTGCCAGCAGCTTGCGCGGGGGCCCGAACACCGGGGAGCTGTTTTTT; CDR3 protein: CASSLRGGPNTGELFF; V gene: TRBV5-6; D gene: NA; clone size: NA; J gene: TRBJ2-2
CDR3 DNA: TGTGCCAGCAGTTCCGAACCCGAGCGGGGGTTAATCAATGAGCAGTTCTTC; CDR3 protein: CASSSEPERGLINEQFF; V gene: TRBV6-2/TRBV6-3; D gene: TRBD2; clone size: NA; J gene: TRBJ2-1
CDR3 DNA: TGTGCCAGCAGCCGGGACTTCTCCGGAGCCCAGTACTTC; CDR3 protein: CASSRDFSGAQYF; V gene: TRBV6-5; D gene: NA; clone size: NA; J gene: TRBJ2-5
CDR3 DNA: TGTGCCAGCAGCCAGGGTGTGAGCTCCTACAATGAGCAGTTCTTC; CDR3 protein: CASSQGVSSYNEQFF; V gene: TRBV4-2; D gene: NA; clone size: NA; J gene: TRBJ2-1
CDR3 DNA: TGTGCCAGCAGTTACCGACCGGGACAGAATCAGCCCCAGCATTTT; CDR3 protein: CASSYRPGQNQPQHF; V gene: TRBV6-2/TRBV6-3; D gene: TRBD1; clone size: NA; J gene: TRBJ1-5
CDR3 DNA: TGTGCCAGCTCCCTAGGGGGCACCGGGGAGCTGTTTTTT; CDR3 protein: CASSLGGTGELFF; V gene: TRBV6-6; D gene: NA; clone size: NA; J gene: TRBJ2-2
CDR3 DNA: TGTGCCAGCAGCTTAGTAAAGGGACAGGGAATGAGCTACACCTTC; CDR3 protein: CASSLVKGQGMSYTF; V gene: TRBV7-8; D gene: TRBD1; clone size: NA; J gene: TRBJ1-2
CDR3 DNA: TGTGCCAGCTCACCAATGGCGGCCCCGGGAGACGAAAAACTGTTTTTT; CDR3 protein: CASSPMAAPGDEKLFF; V gene: TRBV18; D gene: NA; clone size: NA; J gene: TRBJ1-4
CDR3 DNA: TGTGCCACCCGGGACAGGGGTAATGGTGTCAATCAGCCCCAGCATTTT; CDR3 protein: CATRDRGNGVNQPQHF; V gene: TRBV10-3; D gene: TRBD1; clone size: NA; J gene: TRBJ1-5
CDR3 DNA: TGTGCCACCAGTGATATTCCTCAAGTCGGAGATAATAGCAATCAGCCCCAGCATTTT; CDR3 protein: CATSDIPQVGDNSNQPQHF; V gene: TRBV24-1; D gene: NA; clone size: NA; J gene: TRBJ1-5
CDR3 DNA: TGTGCCAGCAGTTATAGGCCCATGACTAACTATGGCTACACCTTC; CDR3 protein: CASSYRPMTNYGYTF; V gene: TRBV7-6; D gene: NA; clone size: NA; J gene: TRBJ1-2
CDR3 DNA: TGCGCCAGCAGCTCCCTCACAGATAACACTGAAGCTTTCTTT; CDR3 protein: CASSSLTDNTEAFF; V gene: TRBV5-1; D gene: NA; clone size: NA; J gene: TRBJ1-1
CDR3 DNA: TGTGCCAGCAGTTACTCGAAGACAGGGGGCACTGAAGCTTTCTTT; CDR3 protein: CASSYSKTGGTEAFF; V gene: TRBV6-2/TRBV6-3; D gene: TRBD1; clone size: NA; J gene: TRBJ1-1
CDR3 DNA: TGTGCCAGCAGGCGGAACAGGGGCCGAGACTATGGCTACACCTTC; CDR3 protein: CASRRNRGRDYGYTF; V gene: TRBV11-2; D gene: TRBD1; clone size: NA; J gene: TRBJ1-2
CDR3 DNA: TGTGCCAGCAGCGGTAGCTCTGGAAACACCATATATTTT; CDR3 protein: CASSGSSGNTIYF; V gene: TRBV9; D gene: NA; clone size: NA; J gene: TRBJ1-3
CDR3 DNA: TGTGCCTGGAGTGTACGACAGATCTCCTACTCCTACGAGCAGTACTTC; CDR3 protein: CAWSVRQISYSYEQYF; V gene: TRBV30; D gene: NA; clone size: few; J gene: TRBJ2-7
CDR3 DNA: TGTGCCAGCAGTATTAGAGGAGGGATTTGGGAAGAGACCCAGTACTTC; CDR3 protein: CASSIRGGIWEETQYF; V gene: TRBV11-2; D gene: NA; clone size: NA; J gene: TRBJ2-5
CDR3 DNA: TGTGCCAGCAGCTGGGGGTCGGGGATCGGTGGCTACACCTTC; CDR3 protein: CASSWGSGIGGYTF; V gene: TRBV11-1; D gene: NA; clone size: NA; J gene: TRBJ1-2
CDR3 DNA: TGTGCCAGCTCACCCCGAGACGGTAATGAAAAACTGTTTTTT; CDR3 protein: CASSPRDGNEKLFF; V gene: TRBV18; D gene: NA; clone size: NA; J gene: TRBJ1-4